Listed below are T cell receptor beta chains from one sample, sequenced in a study of cytomegalovirus exposure and HLA in healthy donors. Sequencing used immunoSEQ multiplex PCR; TCRdb keeps in-frame clones, though not all of them. Of some 180,000 clones listed, 9.5% are singletons. Sequenced input: PBMCs. These receptors were obtained from a woman in her twenties or thirties in good health and CMV-seropositive. Each CDR3 is given with its conserved first and last residue. D genes are given only for firm matches. Not all rows give a size; the values are once, few, many and, for expanded clones, a class.

d_call: -
v_call: TRBV28
j_call: TRBJ2-2
clone_size: few
cdr3_nt: TGTGCCAGCAAAACAATGGGCAGGGTCACCGGGGAGCTGTTTTTT
cdr3_aa: CASKTMGRVTGELFF

d_call: -
v_call: TRBV5-1
j_call: TRBJ2-7
clone_size: few
cdr3_nt: TGCGCCAGCAGCCTGGGGGGGCAGGGTGGCTACGAGCAGTACTTC
cdr3_aa: CASSLGGQGGYEQYF

d_call: -
v_call: TRBV6-5
j_call: TRBJ1-2
clone_size: few
cdr3_nt: TGTGCCAGCAGTTACTCTACAGCTAACTATGGCTACACCTTC
cdr3_aa: CASSYSTANYGYTF

d_call: TRBD1
v_call: TRBV5-4
j_call: TRBJ2-7
clone_size: -
cdr3_nt: TGTGCCAGCAGCCACGGACAGGGCCTCTCGGGCGAGCAGTACTTC
cdr3_aa: CASSHGQGLSGEQYF

d_call: TRBD2
v_call: TRBV5-1
j_call: TRBJ2-2
clone_size: few
cdr3_nt: TGCGCCAGCAGCTCCGGAGCGGGAGGGCCTTCCGGGGAGCTGTTTTTT
cdr3_aa: CASSSGAGGPSGELFF

d_call: TRBD2
v_call: TRBV5-1
j_call: TRBJ2-7
clone_size: few
cdr3_nt: TGCGCCAGCAGCTTGGCTAGCGGGAGCACCTACGAGCAGTACTTC
cdr3_aa: CASSLASGSTYEQYF

d_call: -
v_call: TRBV5-1
j_call: TRBJ2-1
clone_size: -
cdr3_nt: TGCGCCAGCAGCTTGAGGGGTCATGAGCAGTTCTTC
cdr3_aa: CASSLRGHEQFF

d_call: -
v_call: TRBV9
j_call: TRBJ2-3
clone_size: few
cdr3_nt: TGTATCAGCAGTCCCTCGAAGCCAGATACGCAGTATTTT
cdr3_aa: CISSPSKPDTQYF

d_call: TRBD2
v_call: TRBV10-3
j_call: TRBJ2-1
clone_size: few
cdr3_nt: TGTGCCATCAGGCTAGCGGGAGGTTCTAACAATGAGCAGTTCTTC
cdr3_aa: CAIRLAGGSNNEQFF

d_call: TRBD1
v_call: TRBV6-5
j_call: TRBJ2-7
clone_size: few
cdr3_nt: TGTGCCATCTCCAGGGACAGGGGGATAGGCGAGCAGTACTTC
cdr3_aa: CAISRDRGIGEQYF

d_call: TRBD2
v_call: TRBV5-1
j_call: TRBJ2-1
clone_size: few
cdr3_nt: TGCGCCAGCAGCTTGGGGCTAGCGGGAAACAATGAGCAGTTCTTC
cdr3_aa: CASSLGLAGNNEQFF

d_call: TRBD2
v_call: TRBV5-1
j_call: TRBJ2-7
clone_size: few
cdr3_nt: TGCGCCAGCAGCTTGGATGCGGGGGGGTTCTACGAGCAGTACTTC
cdr3_aa: CASSLDAGGFYEQYF

d_call: -
v_call: TRBV5-1
j_call: TRBJ1-1
clone_size: few
cdr3_nt: TGCGCCAGCAGCTTTCTTAGAGAGAACACTGAAGCTTTCTTT
cdr3_aa: CASSFLRENTEAFF

d_call: -
v_call: TRBV7-9
j_call: TRBJ1-3
clone_size: -
cdr3_nt: TGTGCCAGCAGAGGGAAAGGGGACTTGGCGGGAAACACCATATATTTT
cdr3_aa: CASRGKGDLAGNTIYF

d_call: -
v_call: TRBV5-1
j_call: TRBJ2-1
clone_size: -
cdr3_nt: TGCGCCAGCAGCCTGGGGCTAGGCGATCGGCGGTTCTTC
cdr3_aa: CASSLGLGDRRFF

d_call: -
v_call: TRBV7-9
j_call: TRBJ1-6
clone_size: -
cdr3_nt: TGTGCCAGCAGCTCCTACAGGGATTCACCCCTCCACTTT
cdr3_aa: CASSSYRDSPLHF

d_call: TRBD1
v_call: TRBV5-1
j_call: TRBJ1-4
clone_size: -
cdr3_nt: TGCGCCAGCAGCGCCCAACCTAGGACAGGGGAAGAAAAACTGTTTTTT
cdr3_aa: CASSAQPRTGEEKLFF

d_call: TRBD1
v_call: TRBV5-1
j_call: TRBJ1-1
clone_size: -
cdr3_nt: TGCGCCAGCAGCTTGGAACCGACAGGGAGGACTGAAGCTTTCTTT
cdr3_aa: CASSLEPTGRTEAFF

d_call: -
v_call: TRBV7-2
j_call: TRBJ2-5
clone_size: -
cdr3_nt: TGTGCCAGCAGCTTTCCAGACAGGTCCCCCCAAGAGACCCAGTACTTC
cdr3_aa: CASSFPDRSPQETQYF

d_call: TRBD2
v_call: TRBV5-6
j_call: TRBJ2-1
clone_size: once
cdr3_nt: TGTGCCAGCAGCTGGGGACTAGCGGGAGGCAATGAGCAGTTCTTC
cdr3_aa: CASSWGLAGGNEQFF

d_call: TRBD2
v_call: TRBV2
j_call: TRBJ2-5
clone_size: few
cdr3_nt: TGTGCCAGGGGGGGGACTAGCCTCCAAGAGACCCAGTACTTC
cdr3_aa: CARGGTSLQETQYF

d_call: TRBD2
v_call: TRBV9
j_call: TRBJ2-5
clone_size: -
cdr3_nt: TGTGCCAGCAGCGTGGCGCGGGAGGAGACCCAGTACTTC
cdr3_aa: CASSVAREETQYF

d_call: TRBD2
v_call: TRBV7-6
j_call: TRBJ2-5
clone_size: -
cdr3_nt: TGTGCCAGCAGCTTATTGGGCGGGAGCTCTCTTGAGACCCAGTACTTC
cdr3_aa: CASSLLGGSSLETQYF

d_call: -
v_call: TRBV11-3
j_call: TRBJ2-7
clone_size: few
cdr3_nt: TGTGCCAGCAGCTTAGATCCGTCGGGCTCCTACGAGCAGTACTTC
cdr3_aa: CASSLDPSGSYEQYF

d_call: TRBD1
v_call: TRBV19
j_call: TRBJ2-7
clone_size: few
cdr3_nt: TGTGCCAGTAGTGGTATCGGGACAGGGGACCACGAGCAGTACTTC
cdr3_aa: CASSGIGTGDHEQYF

d_call: -
v_call: TRBV5-1
j_call: TRBJ2-3
clone_size: few
cdr3_nt: TGCGCCAGCAGCTTGGGACTTCCAATCACAGATACGCAGTATTTT
cdr3_aa: CASSLGLPITDTQYF

d_call: -
v_call: TRBV5-1
j_call: TRBJ2-7
clone_size: -
cdr3_nt: TGCGCCAGCAGGGAAAGGGACACTCCCTACGAGCAGTACTTC
cdr3_aa: CASRERDTPYEQYF

d_call: TRBD1
v_call: TRBV6-5
j_call: TRBJ1-5
clone_size: few
cdr3_nt: TGTGCCAGCAGTCGCCACAGGGGTAATCAGCCCCAGCATTTT
cdr3_aa: CASSRHRGNQPQHF

d_call: TRBD1
v_call: TRBV4-2
j_call: TRBJ2-7
clone_size: -
cdr3_nt: TGTGCCAGCAGCCGGCCGGACAGGGGGGCCTACGAGCAGTACTTC
cdr3_aa: CASSRPDRGAYEQYF

d_call: TRBD1
v_call: TRBV7-9
j_call: TRBJ2-7
clone_size: few
cdr3_nt: TGTGCCAGCAGCCCAAGGTGGGACAGGGGGCGAGGAGGTTACGAGCAGTACTTC
cdr3_aa: CASSPRWDRGRGGYEQYF

d_call: -
v_call: TRBV5-1
j_call: TRBJ2-1
clone_size: few
cdr3_nt: TGCGCCAGCAGTCTTCCCCGGGACACAGGGCCCGGACGTGGCTACAATGAGCAGTTCTTC
cdr3_aa: CASSLPRDTGPGRGYNEQFF

d_call: TRBD2
v_call: TRBV6-5
j_call: TRBJ2-3
clone_size: -
cdr3_nt: TGTGCCAGCAGTTCCGGGGGACTAGCCCTCCCAGATACGCAGTATTTT
cdr3_aa: CASSSGGLALPDTQYF

d_call: TRBD2
v_call: TRBV2
j_call: TRBJ2-3
clone_size: -
cdr3_nt: TGTGCCAGCAGGAGCGGGGCGACGCAGTATTTT
cdr3_aa: CASRSGATQYF

d_call: TRBD1
v_call: TRBV9
j_call: TRBJ2-7
clone_size: -
cdr3_nt: TGTGCCAGCAGCCGCCGGGACAGGGCGGCCTTCGAGCAGTACTTC
cdr3_aa: CASSRRDRAAFEQYF

d_call: TRBD2
v_call: TRBV25-1
j_call: TRBJ2-5
clone_size: few
cdr3_nt: TGTGCCAGCAGTGGACTAGCGTCTAGTGAGACCCAGTACTTC
cdr3_aa: CASSGLASSETQYF